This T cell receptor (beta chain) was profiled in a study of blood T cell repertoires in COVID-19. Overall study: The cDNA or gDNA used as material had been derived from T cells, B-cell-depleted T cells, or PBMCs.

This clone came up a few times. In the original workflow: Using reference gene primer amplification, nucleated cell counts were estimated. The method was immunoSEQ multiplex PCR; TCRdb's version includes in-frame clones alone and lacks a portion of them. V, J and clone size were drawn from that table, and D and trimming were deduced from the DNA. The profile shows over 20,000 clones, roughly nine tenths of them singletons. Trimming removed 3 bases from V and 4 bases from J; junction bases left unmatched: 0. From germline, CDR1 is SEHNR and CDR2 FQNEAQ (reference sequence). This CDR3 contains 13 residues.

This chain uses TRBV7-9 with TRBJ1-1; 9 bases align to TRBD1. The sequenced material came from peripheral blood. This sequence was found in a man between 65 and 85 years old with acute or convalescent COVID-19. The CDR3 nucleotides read TGTGCCAGCAGCTTGGACAGGGGCACTGAAGCTTTCTTT. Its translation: CASSLDRGTEAFF.